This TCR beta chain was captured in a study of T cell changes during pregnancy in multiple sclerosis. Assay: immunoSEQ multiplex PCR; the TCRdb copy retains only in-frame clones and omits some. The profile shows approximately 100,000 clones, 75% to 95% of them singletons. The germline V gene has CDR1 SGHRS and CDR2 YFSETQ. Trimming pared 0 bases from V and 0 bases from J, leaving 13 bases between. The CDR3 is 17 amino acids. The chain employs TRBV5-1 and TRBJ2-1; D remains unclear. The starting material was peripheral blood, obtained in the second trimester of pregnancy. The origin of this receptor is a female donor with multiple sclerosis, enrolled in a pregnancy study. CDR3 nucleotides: TGCGCCAGCAGCTTGGGTTTGGGCTTAAGCTCCTACAATGAGCAGTTCTTC. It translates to CASSLGLGLSSYNEQFF.